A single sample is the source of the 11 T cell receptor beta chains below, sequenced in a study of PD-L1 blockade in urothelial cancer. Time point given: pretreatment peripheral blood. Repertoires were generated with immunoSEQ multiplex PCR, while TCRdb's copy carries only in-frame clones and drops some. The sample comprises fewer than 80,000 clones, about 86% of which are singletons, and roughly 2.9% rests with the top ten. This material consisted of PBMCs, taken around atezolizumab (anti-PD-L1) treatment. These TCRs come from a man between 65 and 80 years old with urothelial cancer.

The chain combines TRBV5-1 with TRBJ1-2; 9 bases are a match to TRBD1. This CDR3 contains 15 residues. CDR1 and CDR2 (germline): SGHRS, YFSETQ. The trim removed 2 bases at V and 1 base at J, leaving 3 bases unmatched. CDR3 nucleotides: TGCGCCAGCAGCTTTCTGACAGGGGGTAACTATGGCTACACCTTC. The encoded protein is CASSFLTGGNYGYTF.

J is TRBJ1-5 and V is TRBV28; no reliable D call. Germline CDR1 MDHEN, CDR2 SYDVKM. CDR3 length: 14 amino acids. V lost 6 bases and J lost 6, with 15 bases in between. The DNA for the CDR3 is TGTGCCAGCAGACAACTTGGAGGCGGTCAGCCCCAGCATTTT. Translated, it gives CASRQLGGGQPQHF.

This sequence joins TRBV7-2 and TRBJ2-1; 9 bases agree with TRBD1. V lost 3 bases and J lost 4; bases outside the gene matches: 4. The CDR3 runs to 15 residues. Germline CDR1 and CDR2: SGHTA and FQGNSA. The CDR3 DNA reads TGTGCCAGCAGCTTCGGACAGGGGATATACAATGAGCAGTTCTTC. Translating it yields CASSFGQGIYNEQFF.

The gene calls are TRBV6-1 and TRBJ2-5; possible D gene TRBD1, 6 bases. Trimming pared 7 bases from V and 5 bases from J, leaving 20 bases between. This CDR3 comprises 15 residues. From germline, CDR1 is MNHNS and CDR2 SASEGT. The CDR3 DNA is TGTGCCAGCAATCGAGATAGACAGGTCCGGGAGACCCAGTACTTC. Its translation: CASNRDRQVRETQYF.

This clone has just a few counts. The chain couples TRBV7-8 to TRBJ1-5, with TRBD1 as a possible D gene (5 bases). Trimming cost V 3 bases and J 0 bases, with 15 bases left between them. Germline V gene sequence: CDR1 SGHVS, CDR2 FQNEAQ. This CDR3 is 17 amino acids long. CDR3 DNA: TGTGCCAGCAGCTTCTCGCAAGGGGCTTATAGCAATCAGCCCCAGCATTTT. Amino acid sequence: CASSFSQGAYSNQPQHF.

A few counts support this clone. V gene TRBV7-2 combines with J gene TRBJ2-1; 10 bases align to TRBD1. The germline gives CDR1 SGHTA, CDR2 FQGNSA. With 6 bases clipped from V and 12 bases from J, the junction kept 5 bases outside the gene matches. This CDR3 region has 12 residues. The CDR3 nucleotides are TGTGCCAGCAGACGGGACAGGGGTAGGCAGTTCTTC. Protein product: CASRRDRGRQFF. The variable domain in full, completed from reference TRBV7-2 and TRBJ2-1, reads GAGVSQSPSNKVTEKGKDVELRCDPISGHTALYWYRQSLGQGLEFLIYFQGNSAPDKSGLPSDRFSAERTGGSVSTLTIQRTQQEDSAVYLCASRRDRGRQFFGPGTRLTVL.

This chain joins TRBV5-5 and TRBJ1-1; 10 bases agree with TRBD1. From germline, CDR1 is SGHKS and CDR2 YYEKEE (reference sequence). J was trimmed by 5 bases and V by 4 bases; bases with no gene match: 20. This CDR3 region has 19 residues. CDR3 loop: CASSQRIFNRQGAGTEAFF. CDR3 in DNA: TGTGCCAGCAGCCAGCGTATATTCAATCGACAGGGGGCAGGAACTGAAGCTTTCTTT.

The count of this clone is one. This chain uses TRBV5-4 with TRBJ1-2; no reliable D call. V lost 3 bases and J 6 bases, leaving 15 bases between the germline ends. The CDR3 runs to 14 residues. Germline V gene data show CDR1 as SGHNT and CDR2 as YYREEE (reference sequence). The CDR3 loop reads CASSSGGFGDGYTF. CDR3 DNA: TGTGCCAGCAGCTCCGGAGGGTTCGGAGATGGCTACACCTTC.

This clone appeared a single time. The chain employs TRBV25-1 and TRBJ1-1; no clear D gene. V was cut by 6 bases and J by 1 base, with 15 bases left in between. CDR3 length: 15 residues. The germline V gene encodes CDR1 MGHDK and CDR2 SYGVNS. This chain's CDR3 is CASRTLQSSNTEAFF. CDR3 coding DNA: TGTGCCAGCAGAACATTACAGAGCTCGAACACTGAAGCTTTCTTT.

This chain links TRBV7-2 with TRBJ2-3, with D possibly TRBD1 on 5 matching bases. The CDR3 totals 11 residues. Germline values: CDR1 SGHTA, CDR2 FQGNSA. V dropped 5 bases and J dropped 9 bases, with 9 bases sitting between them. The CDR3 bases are TGTGCCAGCAGCGCAGCAGGGACGCAGTATTTT. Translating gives CASSAAGTQYF. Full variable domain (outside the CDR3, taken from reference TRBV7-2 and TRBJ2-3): GAGVSQSPSNKVTEKGKDVELRCDPISGHTALYWYRQSLGQGLEFLIYFQGNSAPDKSGLPSDRFSAERTGGSVSTLTIQRTQQEDSAVYLCASSAAGTQYFGPGTRLTVL.

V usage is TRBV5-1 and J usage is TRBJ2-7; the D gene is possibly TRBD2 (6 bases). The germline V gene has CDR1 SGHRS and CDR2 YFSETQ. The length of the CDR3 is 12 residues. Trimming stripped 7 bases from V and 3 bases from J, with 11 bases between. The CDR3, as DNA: TGCGCCAGCTATGAGACTAGCTACGAGCAGTACTTC. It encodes CASYETSYEQYF.